The 18 T cell receptor beta chains presented below share a single source sample, sequenced in a study of tumor-infiltrating lymphocytes in primary liver carcinoma. Out of unsorted whole blood came the blood RNA, and germline DNA was extracted as well. A primer matching the constant region was used to make TCR beta cDNA from around 550 ng of total RNA. Slightly modified ARM-PCR with three nested multiplex PCR rounds yielded TCR beta libraries. A C-beta reverse primer and TRBV1-TRBV30 forward primers served in each of the first two PCR rounds, at approximately 10 cycles apiece. In TCRdb, the multiplex PCR reads were re-called with MiXCR into one record per CDR3 protein. The table lists more than 150,000 distinct CDR3 sequences, around 60% of them singletons. The sequencing input was peripheral blood. Receptors originate from a man aged 35 to 55 with primary liver carcinoma and hepatitis B virus infection.

Notes on this clonotype: The germline gene is not matched at one end of the junction; a read error may be the cause. The rearrangement links TRBV29-1 to TRBJ2-7, with 8 bases that match TRBD1. The CDR3 contains 13 residues. The germline V gene has CDR1 SQVTM and CDR2 ANQGSEA. CDR3 amino acids: CSVEQGATYERYF. Here the CDR3 DNA reads TGCAGCGTTGAACAGGGGGCGACCTACGAGCGGTACTTC.

Points on this clonotype: Sequence at one end of the junction differs from germline and may be a read error. The V call is TRBV6-6, the J call TRBJ1-1, with D perhaps matching TRBD1 (5 bases). The CDR3 sequence is 15 residues long. Germline-derived CDR1 and CDR2 are MNHNY and SVGAGI (reference sequence). CDR3 DNA sequence: TGTGCCAGCAGTTACCAGACAGTGGCGAACACTGGAGCTTTCTTT. Protein product: CASSYQTVANTGAFF.

The V and J genes are TRBV6-1 and TRBJ2-1; D is undetermined. Per the germline V gene, CDR1 is MNHNS and CDR2 is SASEGT. The CDR3 has 15 residues. Trimming took off 7 bases at V and 8 bases at J, with 21 bases between the two ends. The CDR3 here is CASTACGARRDEQFF. CDR3 bases: TGTGCCAGCACCGCTTGCGGTGCCCGTAGGGATGAGCAGTTCTTC.

On this clonotype: Its ends do not fully match the called genes, so a read error is possible. The genes are TRBV5-8 and TRBJ1-1; 7 bases are a match to TRBD1. CDR3 length: 15 residues. Germline CDR1 SGHTS, CDR2 YDEGEE. The CDR3 spells CASSFHRGANTEASF. Written as DNA, the CDR3 is TGTGCCAGCAGCTTTCACAGGGGAGCGAACACTGAAGCTTCCTTT.

In its sample, this clonotype was seen a few times. V is TRBV5-4 and J is TRBJ2-1; D unclear. V was pared by 2 bases and J by 6 bases, with 6 bases between. CDR1 SGHNT and CDR2 YYREEE come from the germline V gene (reference sequence). This CDR3 region has 12 residues. The CDR3 nucleotides read TGTGCCAGCAGCTTATACGGCAATGAGCAGTTCTTC. It translates to CASSLYGNEQFF. Drawing the rest from reference TRBV5-4 and TRBJ2-1, the complete variable domain is ETGVTQSPTHLIKTRGQQVTLRCSSQSGHNTVSWYQQALGQGPQFIFQYYREEENGRGNFPPRFSGLQFPNYSSELNVNALELDDSALYLCASSLYGNEQFFGPGTRLTVL.

Notes on this clonotype: A junction boundary mismatches the germline segment, possibly from a read error. The chain employs TRBV11-2 and TRBJ2-2; D is perhaps TRBD1 or TRBD2 (7 bases each). Germline CDR1 is SGHAT and CDR2 is FQNNGV. CDR3 size: 14 residues. The chain's CDR3 is CASSKPGGAGELVF. The CDR3 nucleotides are TGTGCCAGCAGCAAGCCAGGGGGGGCCGGGGAGTTGGTTTTT.

This clonotype has only a few counts. The chain uses TRBV14 and TRBJ2-1; no clear D. The germline V gene has CDR1 SGHDN and CDR2 FVKESK. Trimming stripped 0 bases from V and 7 bases from J, with 7 bases between. The CDR3 is made up of 13 amino acids. This chain's CDR3 is CASSQDHTNEQFF. The CDR3 DNA sequence: TGTGCCAGCAGCCAAGATCACACTAATGAGCAGTTCTTC.

This clonotype has a single count. The chain couples TRBV6-5 to TRBJ1-5; D not certain. With 10 bases removed from V and 0 bases from J, the gap between germline ends came to 16 bases. The germline CDR1 and CDR2 sequences are MNHEY and SVGAGI. The CDR3 extends over 15 amino acids. DNA of the CDR3: TGTGCCATCAGCCCCCGCGGGTATAGCAATCAGCCCCAGCATTTT. Protein sequence: CAISPRGYSNQPQHF.

With regard to this clonotype: This may arise from a read error, as a much more abundant clone is one base away. The gene calls are TRBV11-2 and TRBJ1-6; tentative D call: TRBD1 (6 bases). In germline, CDR1 is SGHAT, CDR2 FQNNGV. The CDR3 is 13 residues long. CDR3: CVSSTQGNSPLHF. CDR3 DNA: TGTGTCAGCAGCACACAGGGAAATTCACCCCTCCACTTT.

Points on this clonotype: One end of the junction varies from germline; a read error may be responsible. This chain connects TRBV11-1 to TRBJ2-7; the match to TRBD1 covers 7 bases. The length of the CDR3 is 14 residues. Germline CDR1 SGHAT, CDR2 FQDESV (reference sequence). This chain's CDR3 is CASSLDRSLYELYF. CDR3 nucleotides: TGTGCTAGCAGCTTGGACAGGAGCCTCTACGAGCTGTACTTC.

This clonotype was detected a few times. The CDR3 coding sequence is TGTGCCAGCAGTTACCCAACTAATGAAAAACTGTTTTTT. Encoded protein: CASSYPTNEKLFF. This chain joins TRBV6-6 and TRBJ1-4; D is unclear. Trimming shortened V by 2 bases and J by 0 bases, and 1 base separated the two germline ends. Per the germline V gene, CDR1 is MNHNY and CDR2 is SVGAGI (reference sequence). The CDR3 extends over 13 amino acids.

This chain connects TRBV12-3 or TRBV12-4 to TRBJ1-1; D is perhaps TRBD1 (5 bases). V lost 6 bases and J lost 1, with 9 bases in between. The CDR3 contains 13 residues. The chain's CDR3 is CASRSTGNTEAFF. CDR3 sequence (DNA): TGTGCCAGCAGGAGTACAGGGAACACTGAAGCTTTCTTT.

A note on this clonotype: An end of the junction does not agree with germline; a read error may underlie this. J is TRBJ2-7 and V is TRBV6-5; D possibly uses TRBD1 or TRBD2 (5 bases each). The CDR3 consists of 14 residues. Germline V lookup: CDR1 MNHEY, CDR2 SVGAGI. CDR3 nucleotide sequence: TGTGCCAGCATCTCCGGCGGGTGGGGCTACGAGCAGCACTTC. It yields the protein CASISGGWGYEQHF.

The chain combines TRBV11-1 with TRBJ2-3; a possible D gene is TRBD1 (5 bases). The last part of the DNA fits TRBJ1-5 better; the J call may be wrong. The germline gives CDR1 SGHAT, CDR2 FQDESV (reference sequence). This CDR3 region has 16 residues. The CDR3 here is CASSFMRDPPRDTQHF. The CDR3 nucleotides are TGTGCCAGCAGCTTCATGAGGGACCCTCCCAGAGATACGCAGCATTTT.

About this clonotype: This may arise from a read error, as a much more abundant clone is one base away. This chain connects TRBV28 to TRBJ2-7, with 15 bases lining up with TRBD2. The CDR3 loop spans 15 amino acids. CDR1 is MDHEN and CDR2 is SYDVKM in the germline V gene. V shed 10 bases and J 4 bases; nucleotides not matched to a gene: 8. The CDR3 bases are TGTGCCATCCTCACCGGGACTAGCGGGAGGTACGAGCAGTACTTC. This translates into CAILTGTSGRYEQYF.

This clonotype has just one count. This sequence joins TRBV6-1 and TRBJ2-7, with D perhaps TRBD2 (6 bases). There are 15 residues in the CDR3. CDR1 is MNHNS and CDR2 is SASEGT in the germline V gene. The ends were cut back, 4 bases at V and 3 bases at J, with 16 bases in the middle. The CDR3 spells CASSGQATRNYEQYF. The CDR3 DNA sequence: TGTGCCAGCAGTGGGCAAGCGACTAGGAACTACGAGCAGTACTTC.

A remark on this clonotype: The junction and the germline gene differ at one end; a read error may be behind it. This rearrangement joins TRBV4-1 to TRBJ2-7; TRBD2 might be the D (5 bases). CDR1 is MGHRA and CDR2 is YSYEKL in the germline V gene. CDR3 size: 15 residues. CDR3 sequence (DNA): TGCCCCAGCAGCCAAGAATCCCGGGACTCCTACGAGCAGTACTTC. It yields the protein CPSSQESRDSYEQYF.

The gene calls are TRBV4-1 and TRBJ2-3; 9 nucleotides line up with TRBD2. This CDR3 contains 17 residues. Trimming at V came to 8 bases and at J to 4 bases, leaving 16 bases not matched to a gene. Germline CDR1 reads MGHRA; CDR2 reads YSYEKL. The CDR3 nucleotides read TGCGCCAGCCACGCGGTAGCGGGAGAATGGTATCCAGATACGCAGTATTTT. Translation: CASHAVAGEWYPDTQYF.